The 22 T cell receptor beta chains below were found in one sample sequenced in a study of cytomegalovirus exposure and HLA in healthy donors. TCRdb's table, derived via immunoSEQ multiplex PCR, lists solely in-frame clones and lacks some. The top ten hold roughly 6.3% of the sample, which has about 64,000 clones, 85% to 95% seen once. Material: PBMCs. The receptor source for this set is a young woman in good health and CMV-seropositive.

This clone was observed a single time. The J gene is TRBJ2-5, the V gene TRBV9; 9 nucleotides line up with TRBD2. V shed 4 bases and J 2 bases; nucleotides not matched to a gene: 12. The CDR3 length is 17 residues. In germline, CDR1 is SGDLS, CDR2 YYNGEE. The CDR3, as DNA: TGTGCCAGCAGCCCGACCGCGGGAGGGGTGGGGCAAGAGACCCAGTACTTC. It yields the protein CASSPTAGGVGQETQYF. Full variable domain (remainder filled in from reference TRBV9 and TRBJ2-5): DSGVTQTPKHLITATGQRVTLRCSPRSGDLSVYWYQQSLDQGLQFLIQYYNGEERAKGNILERFSAQQFPDLHSELNLSSLELGDSALYFCASSPTAGGVGQETQYFGPGTRLLVL.

The genes are TRBV7-6 and TRBJ2-1; 8 nucleotides agree with TRBD1. This CDR3 is built from 15 residues. CDR1 SGHVS and CDR2 FNYEAQ come from the germline V gene. The V and J ends lost 5 bases and 3 bases, in that order; junction bases with no gene match: 6. CDR3: CASSKTTGDYNEQFF. CDR3 nucleotides: TGTGCCAGCAGCAAAACGACAGGGGACTACAATGAGCAGTTCTTC.

The chain links TRBV5-6 to TRBJ1-2; D is unclear. Trimming pared 4 bases from V and 12 bases from J, leaving 16 bases between. Per germline, CDR1 SGHDT and CDR2 YYEEEE. The CDR3 loop spans 12 amino acids. CDR3 sequence reads: CASSPGVFANTF. CDR3 bases: TGTGCCAGCAGCCCTGGAGTGTTTGCCAACACCTTC.

V is TRBV6-6 and J is TRBJ1-2; D gene unclear. V was trimmed by 2 bases and J by 2 bases, leaving 6 bases between them. The CDR3 runs 13 residues. In germline, CDR1 is MNHNY, CDR2 SVGAGI (reference sequence). The DNA of the CDR3 is TGTGCCAGCAGTTACCTGTCGAACTATGGCTACACCTTC. This encodes CASSYLSNYGYTF.

This chain links TRBV2 with TRBJ1-1, with a weak D call TRBD1 (5 bases). This CDR3 region has 15 residues. CDR1 SNHLY and CDR2 FYNNEI come from the germline V gene. V was pared by 9 bases and J by 0 bases, with 17 bases between. CDR3 sequence: CASLDSTLMNTEAFF. The DNA for the CDR3 is TGTGCCAGTCTTGACAGTACCCTAATGAACACTGAAGCTTTCTTT.

The chain couples TRBV2 to TRBJ2-7; 7 positions match TRBD1. Unmatched junction bases numbered 14, after V lost 8 bases and J lost 1 base. Germline-derived CDR1 and CDR2 are SNHLY and FYNNEI. This CDR3 has 16 residues. CDR3 DNA sequence: TGTGCCAGCCGGGGTGGCCCGGGACAGATATCCTACGAGCAGTACTTC. Translation: CASRGGPGQISYEQYF.

This chain links TRBV2 with TRBJ2-5, with TRBD2 identical over 13 bases. J gave up 5 bases and V 4 bases, and 4 bases lay outside the gene matches. The CDR3 has 15 amino acids. CDR1 SNHLY and CDR2 FYNNEI come from the germline V gene. In DNA, the CDR3 is TGTGCCAGCAGTGTTACTAGCGGGGGGGCGGAGACCCAGTACTTC. Amino acid sequence: CASSVTSGGAETQYF.

This chain joins TRBV6-5 and TRBJ2-5, with TRBD1 matching over 8 bases. V trimming: 3 bases; J trimming: 4 bases; junction bases outside the gene matches: 7. Germline V gene lookup returns CDR1 MNHEY and CDR2 SVGAGI. This CDR3 region has 15 residues. The CDR3, as DNA: TGTGCCAGCAGTTATTACTCCGGGACAGGAGAGACCCAGTACTTC. Protein product: CASSYYSGTGETQYF.

The chain's CDR3 is CASSPGGPGANVLTF. In DNA form, the CDR3 reads TGCGCCAGCAGCCCTGGAGGGCCCGGGGCCAACGTCCTGACTTTC. The chain couples TRBV5-1 to TRBJ2-6; tentatively, D is TRBD2 (6 bases). CDR3 length: 15 residues. Trimming pared 4 bases from V and 4 bases from J, leaving 12 bases between. Germline-derived CDR1 and CDR2 are SGHRS and YFSETQ. Full variable domain (remainder filled in from reference TRBV5-1 and TRBJ2-6): KAGVTQTPRYLIKTRGQQVTLSCSPISGHRSVSWYQQTPGQGLQFLFEYFSETQRNKGNFPGRFSGRQFSNSRSEMNVSTLELGDSALYLCASSPGGPGANVLTFGAGSRLTVL.

In this sample, this clone turned up once. An end of the junction differs from the germline gene, which may be a read error. The chain is built from TRBV28 and TRBJ2-2; 7 bases line up with TRBD1. The CDR3 runs 14 residues. Germline loops: CDR1 MDHEN, CDR2 SYDVKM. The CDR3 loop is CAGRGSPGTGELFF. The DNA of the CDR3 is TGTGCCGGCAGGGGGAGCCCGGGGACCGGGGAGCTGTTTTTT.

The chain is built from TRBV11-2 and TRBJ1-2; D uncertain. Per germline, CDR1 SGHAT and CDR2 FQNNGV. The CDR3 consists of 14 residues. V lost 7 bases and J 0 bases, leaving 12 bases between the germline ends. This CDR3 is CASNPDGANYGYTF. The CDR3 coding sequence is TGTGCCAGCAATCCTGACGGAGCTAACTATGGCTACACCTTC.

This clone has more than one count but fewer than ten. This chain uses TRBV20-1 with TRBJ2-7, with no clear D. The CDR3 consists of 10 residues. Trimming cost V 5 bases and J 0 bases, with 2 bases left between them. In germline, CDR1 is DFQATT, CDR2 SNEGSKA (reference sequence). CDR3 region: CSAYSYEQYF. CDR3 DNA: TGCAGTGCTTACTCCTACGAGCAGTACTTC.

The chain has TRBV9 and TRBJ1-1; D remains unclear. The CDR3 extends over 14 amino acids. Trimming took 3 bases from V and 0 from J, leaving 9 bases between them. Per germline, CDR1 SGDLS and CDR2 YYNGEE. CDR3 sequence: CASSGTELNTEAFF. In nucleotides, the CDR3 is TGTGCCAGCAGCGGTACAGAATTGAACACTGAAGCTTTCTTT.

The rearrangement links TRBV5-5 to TRBJ2-5, with D unresolved. Looked up from germline, CDR1 is SGHKS and CDR2 is YYEKEE (reference sequence). This CDR3 has 13 amino acids. Trimming cost V 1 base and J 3 bases, with 7 bases left between them. CDR3 loop: CASSLSSKETQYF. DNA for the CDR3: TGTGCCAGCAGCTTGTCCAGTAAAGAGACCCAGTACTTC.

The genes are TRBV5-1 and TRBJ1-1; D gene ambiguous. The CDR3 has 14 amino acids. Germline CDR1 is SGHRS and CDR2 is YFSETQ. Trimming took off 2 bases at V and 1 base at J, with 9 bases between the two ends. CDR3 coding DNA: TGCGCCAGCAGCTTAACAGAACAGAACACTGAAGCTTTCTTT. Its translation: CASSLTEQNTEAFF.

The chain is built from TRBV6-5 and TRBJ2-3; 7 bases agree with TRBD2. CDR3 length: 14 amino acids. J lost 0 bases, V lost 8 bases, and 5 bases had no gene match. The germline V gene encodes CDR1 MNHEY and CDR2 SVGAGI. CDR3 DNA sequence: TGTGCCAGCTCGGGGAGGGTTAGCACAGATACGCAGTATTTT. Its protein product is CASSGRVSTDTQYF.

The V and J genes are TRBV7-2 and TRBJ2-7, with 9 positions matching TRBD1. Germline CDR1 and CDR2: SGHTA and FQGNSA. The trim removed 4 bases at V and 1 base at J, leaving 5 bases unmatched. The CDR3 totals 15 residues. CDR3 nucleotide sequence: TGTGCCAGCAGCTCGATCGGGACAGGGTCCTACGAGCAGTACTTC. Translated, it gives CASSSIGTGSYEQYF.

The V and J genes are TRBV30 and TRBJ1-1, with D maybe TRBD1 (6 bases). This CDR3 has 12 residues. Trimming removed 0 bases from V and 5 bases from J, with 7 bases in between. Germline-derived CDR1 and CDR2 are GTSNPN and SVGIG (reference sequence). The CDR3: CAWSVRGTEAFF. The CDR3 nucleotides are TGTGCCTGGAGTGTGAGGGGGACTGAAGCTTTCTTT.

The chain links TRBV18 to TRBJ2-2; 7 positions match TRBD1. With 3 bases clipped from V and 1 base from J, the junction kept 5 bases outside the gene matches. This CDR3 is built from 16 residues. Germline CDR1 KGHSH, CDR2 LQKENI. Here the CDR3 reads CASSPDRILNTGELFF. CDR3 sequence (DNA): TGTGCCAGCTCACCGGACAGGATCTTGAACACCGGGGAGCTGTTTTTT.

The chain joins TRBV7-2 to TRBJ1-2; 8 nucleotides agree with TRBD1. V dropped 2 bases and J dropped 8; count of bases not matched to a gene: 7. This CDR3 has 14 residues. Germline-derived CDR1 and CDR2 are SGHTA and FQGNSA. The CDR3 DNA reads as TGTGCCAGCAGCTTATTCGGACAGGGAAGCGGCTACACCTTC. As protein: CASSLFGQGSGYTF.

CDR3 sequence reads: CASTVGRSSYEQYF. Here the CDR3 DNA reads TGTGCCAGCACCGTAGGGAGGAGCTCCTACGAGCAGTACTTC. The J gene is TRBJ2-7, the V gene TRBV7-9, with a weak D call TRBD2 (6 bases). Trimming removed 7 bases at V and 0 bases at J, with 13 bases between. Germline CDR1 reads SEHNR; CDR2 reads FQNEAQ (reference sequence). CDR3 length: 14 amino acids.

This sequence joins TRBV27 and TRBJ2-4; D gene uncertain. The V end was cut by 4 bases, the J end by 0 bases, with 13 bases between. Germline-derived CDR1 and CDR2 are MNHEY and SMNVEV (reference sequence). The CDR3 sequence is 16 residues long. The CDR3 DNA reads as TGTGCCAGCAGTTCTTCCGGTCTTTTAGCCAAAAACATTCAGTACTTC. Translation: CASSSSGLLAKNIQYF.